The 2 T cell receptor beta chains given below trace back to one sample, sequenced in a study of cytomegalovirus exposure and HLA in healthy donors. Vbeta (60) and Jbeta (13) primers were used in the PCR. The protocol was immunoSEQ multiplex PCR, while the TCRdb copy is restricted to in-frame clones and leaves out a portion. The sample gives 190,000 or so clones, about 80% of which show up once; 0.5% to 0.8% is in the top ten. Sample: PBMCs. The receptor source for this set is a boy between 5 and 17 years old in good health and CMV-seronegative.

This clone turned up a few times. The V call is TRBV6-1, the J call TRBJ2-2, with TRBD2 identical over 9 bases. Trimming took 6 bases from V and 3 from J; bases not matched to a gene: 2. This CDR3 contains 14 residues. CDR1 and CDR2 (germline): MNHNS, SASEGT. CDR3 in DNA: TGTGCCAGCAGGACTAGCGGAGACACCGGGGAGCTGTTTTTT. Its protein is CASRTSGDTGELFF.

This clone was counted a few times. V usage is TRBV27 and J usage is TRBJ1-1, with TRBD1 as a possible D gene (5 bases). V gave up 7 bases and J gave up 5 bases, with 14 bases separating them. Per the germline V gene, CDR1 is MNHEY and CDR2 is SMNVEV (reference sequence). CDR3 length: 13 amino acids. The CDR3 region is CASNQGGGTEAFF. The CDR3 DNA reads TGTGCCAGCAATCAGGGTGGGGGGACTGAAGCTTTCTTT.